One and the same sample provided the 21 T cell receptor beta chains below, sequenced in a study of blood T cells in healthy people across ages. The authors ran a second PCR of roughly 7 to 11 cycles using a sample-barcoded 5' primer and a J-beta primer mix. One entry per CDR3 protein, called by TCRdb with MiXCR from the 5' RACE reads. The sample holds approximately 490,000 distinct CDR3 sequences, approximately 25% seen once. These sequences were also reported in another study, on T cells of mothers and their children.

Source material: blood. These receptors all stem from a boy under 18 in good health.

This clonotype was observed a handful of times. V usage is TRBV5-5 and J usage is TRBJ2-7, with 9 bases fitting TRBD2. V lost 0 bases to trimming and J lost 1 base; unmatched junction nucleotides: 11. Germline assignment: CDR1 SGHKS and CDR2 YYEKEE (reference sequence). CDR3 length: 18 residues. The CDR3 loop is CASSLAGGGASSSYEQYF. CDR3 nucleotide sequence: TGTGCCAGCAGCTTGGCCGGCGGGGGGGCAAGTTCGTCCTACGAGCAGTACTTC.

The table lists this clonotype with a count of one. This rearrangement joins TRBV7-2 to TRBJ1-2; D perhaps matches TRBD1 (6 bases). From germline, CDR1 is SGHTA and CDR2 FQGNSA. Trimming removed 5 bases from V and 4 bases from J, with 14 bases in between. The CDR3 sequence is 14 residues long. CDR3 residues: CASSNRDGVYGYTF. For the CDR3, the DNA is TGTGCCAGCAGCAACAGGGATGGAGTCTATGGCTACACCTTC.

This clonotype has a single count. A much more abundant neighbour one base away suggests this may be a read error. The chain carries TRBV7-6 and TRBJ2-2, with TRBD2 matching over 7 bases. This CDR3 is 13 amino acids long. J was trimmed by 5 bases and V by 5 bases; bases with no gene match: 2. The germline gives CDR1 SGHVS, CDR2 FNYEAQ. The DNA for the CDR3 is TGTGCCAGCAGCAGGCGGGGGACCGGGGAGCTGTTTTTT. It encodes CASSRRGTGELFF. Full variable domain (rest looked up from reference TRBV7-6 and TRBJ2-2): GAGVSQSPRYKVTKRGQDVALRCDPISGHVSLYWYRQALGQGPEFLTYFNYEAQQDKSGLPNDRFSAERPEGSISTLTIQRTEQRDSAMYRCASSRRGTGELFFGEGSRLTVL.

This clonotype has just a few counts. The chain is built from TRBV5-1 and TRBJ2-1, with 11 bases identical to TRBD2. CDR3 length equals 16 residues. V lost 1 base, J lost 7 bases, and 7 bases stayed unmatched. Looked up from germline, CDR1 is SGHRS and CDR2 is YFSETQ. This CDR3 reads CASSLTSGSPLNEQFF. Here the CDR3 DNA reads TGCGCCAGCAGCTTGACTAGCGGGAGCCCCTTAAATGAGCAGTTCTTC.

The V call is TRBV5-4, the J call TRBJ1-5; D remains ambiguous. Trimming stripped 4 bases from V and 7 bases from J, with 15 bases between. This CDR3 spans 14 amino acids. Germline V lookup: CDR1 SGHNT, CDR2 YYREEE (reference sequence). The CDR3 here is CASSRDVGAQPQHF. DNA for the CDR3: TGTGCCAGCAGCCGCGATGTGGGTGCACAGCCCCAGCATTTT.

This clonotype was counted between two and nine times. The gene calls are TRBV9 and TRBJ2-6; maybe TRBD1 (6 bases). The CDR3 totals 18 residues. CDR1 is SGDLS and CDR2 is YYNGEE in the germline V gene. V lost 0 bases and J 2 bases, leaving 15 bases between the germline ends. For the CDR3, the DNA is TGTGCCAGCAGCGTAGTGGCAGGGACAAGGGCTGGGGCCAACGTCCTGACTTTC. As protein: CASSVVAGTRAGANVLTF. The complete variable domain, with remaining parts taken from reference TRBV9 and TRBJ2-6, reads DSGVTQTPKHLITATGQRVTLRCSPRSGDLSVYWYQQSLDQGLQFLIQYYNGEERAKGNILERFSAQQFPDLHSELNLSSLELGDSALYFCASSVVAGTRAGANVLTFGAGSRLTVL.

This clonotype came up a few times. The chain recombines TRBV3-1 with TRBJ2-1; 7 nucleotides line up with TRBD2. Looked up from germline, CDR1 is LGHDT and CDR2 is YNNKEL (reference sequence). V dropped 0 bases and J dropped 0; count of bases not matched to a gene: 5. This CDR3 is built from 17 residues. CDR3 sequence: CASSQDLGGSSYNEQFF. Here the CDR3 DNA reads TGTGCCAGCAGCCAAGATTTGGGGGGGAGCTCCTACAATGAGCAGTTCTTC.

The chain links TRBV5-5 to TRBJ1-5, with TRBD1 as a possible D gene (5 bases). The V gene's germline CDR1 is SGHKS and CDR2 YYEKEE (reference sequence). Deletions cut 4 bases from V and 7 bases from J, with 15 bases between. The CDR3 has 14 residues. The CDR3 here is CASSQMTVGQPQHF. In nucleotides, the CDR3 is TGTGCCAGCAGCCAAATGACAGTCGGACAGCCCCAGCATTTT.

As DNA, the CDR3 is TGTGCCAGCAGTCCGCCGACTACGAGGATGGATGAGCAGTTCTTC. Its protein product is CASSPPTTRMDEQFF. The chain carries TRBV28 and TRBJ2-5; tentative D call: TRBD2 (5 bases). The DNA end is a closer match to TRBJ2-1, so the J assignment may be wrong. CDR3 length: 15 residues. Looked up from germline, CDR1 is MDHEN and CDR2 is SYDVKM.

Many counts were recorded for this clonotype. V usage is TRBV7-2 and J usage is TRBJ1-1; D uncertain. The germline CDR1 and CDR2 sequences are SGHTA and FQGNSA. Trimming pared 5 bases from V and 1 base from J, leaving 14 bases between. CDR3 size: 15 residues. The CDR3 nucleotides are TGTGCCAGCAGCCTGCGGGGAGGGCGGAACACTGAAGCTTTCTTT. This codes for CASSLRGGRNTEAFF.

In this sample, this clonotype turned up many times. The chain links TRBV15 to TRBJ2-5; D is perhaps TRBD1 (6 bases). V was pared by 9 bases and J by 1 base, with 12 bases between. From germline, CDR1 is LNHNV and CDR2 YYDKDF (reference sequence). The CDR3 is 13 residues long. The DNA for the CDR3 is TGTGCCACTACGGACAGCCCCCAAGAGACCCAGTACTTC. This gives the protein CATTDSPQETQYF.

This clonotype was counted only a few times. This sequence joins TRBV4-3 and TRBJ1-1, with D uncertain. The V gene lost 7 bases and the J gene lost 1 base, with 10 bases spanning the gap. The germline V gene has CDR1 LGHNA and CDR2 YSLEER. This CDR3 is 13 amino acids long. Written as DNA, the CDR3 is TGCGCCAGCACGGAAGGTCGGAACACTGAAGCTTTCTTT. This gives the protein CASTEGRNTEAFF.

A few counts support this clonotype. CDR3 region: CASARDFTVKNIQYF. The CDR3, as DNA: TGTGCCAGTGCCCGGGACTTCACGGTCAAAAACATTCAGTACTTC. J is TRBJ2-4 and V is TRBV2, with a possible D match to TRBD2 (6 bases). The CDR3 is made up of 15 amino acids. CDR1 and CDR2 from the germline V gene are SNHLY and FYNNEI. V dropped 9 bases and J dropped 3 bases, with 18 bases sitting between them.

The rearrangement joins TRBV5-5 to TRBJ1-3; D may be TRBD1 (5 bases). The germline V gene encodes CDR1 SGHKS and CDR2 YYEKEE (reference sequence). V was cut by 0 bases and J by 0 bases, with 13 bases left in between. The CDR3 is 17 amino acids. CDR3: CASSLVGLPLSGNTIYF. CDR3 DNA sequence: TGTGCCAGCAGCTTGGTGGGACTGCCACTCTCTGGAAACACCATATATTTT.

This clonotype was counted a few times. V gene TRBV29-1 combines with J gene TRBJ1-2; possible D gene TRBD1, 5 bases. The CDR3 is made up of 13 amino acids. Germline V lookup: CDR1 SQVTM, CDR2 ANQGSEA. V was clipped by 6 bases and J by 5 bases, with 16 bases between them. Here the CDR3 DNA reads TGCAGCGTGGGGACGGGCGCTTTATATGGCTACACCTTC. Its translation is CSVGTGALYGYTF.

In its sample, this clonotype was seen a few times. This chain uses TRBV11-2 with TRBJ2-3; TRBD2 might be the D (6 bases). This CDR3 is 14 amino acids long. Trimming took off 5 bases at V and 1 base at J, with 10 bases between the two ends. Per the germline V gene, CDR1 is SGHAT and CDR2 is FQNNGV. For the CDR3, the DNA is TGTGCCAGCAGCGGAGGGATACGCACAGATACGCAGTATTTT. As protein: CASSGGIRTDTQYF.

V usage is TRBV28 and J usage is TRBJ2-5; no firm D call. Germline values: CDR1 MDHEN, CDR2 SYDVKM. The V and J ends lost 6 bases and 4 bases respectively, with 12 bases between them. CDR3 size: 13 residues. CDR3 sequence reads: CASSLSWGETQYF. The DNA of the CDR3 is TGTGCCAGCAGCTTGTCCTGGGGAGAGACCCAGTACTTC.

This clonotype was counted between two and nine times. The chain couples TRBV27 to TRBJ1-3; D is unresolved. V gave up 0 bases and J gave up 0 bases, with 6 bases separating them. Germline loops: CDR1 MNHEY, CDR2 SMNVEV (reference sequence). The CDR3 runs to 15 residues. CDR3 in DNA: TGTGCCAGCAGTTTATCACCCGGCTCTGGAAACACCATATATTTT. Protein product: CASSLSPGSGNTIYF.

This clonotype was counted only a few times. A read error may produce the germline difference seen at one junction end. This chain uses TRBV12-3 or TRBV12-4 with TRBJ2-5; D remains ambiguous. The CDR3 runs to 16 residues. The CDR3 reads CASSLDHRTNQETQYF. The CDR3 bases are TGTGCCAGCAGCTTAGACCATAGGACCAACCAAGAGACCCAGTACTTC.

The rearrangement uses TRBV7-2 and TRBJ2-1, with D perhaps assigned TRBD1 or TRBD2 (5 bases each). The J call may be incorrect, as the DNA end agrees better with TRBJ2-5. This CDR3 has 17 amino acids. CDR1 and CDR2 from the germline V gene are SGHTA and FQGNSA. The CDR3 spells CASSLARMGLARETQYF. CDR3 bases: TGTGCCAGCAGCTTAGCTAGGATGGGGCTAGCACGGGAGACCCAGTACTTC.

The CDR3 region has the DNA TGTGCCAGCAGGCCCGCGGGGTCGGATGGCTACACCTTC. Protein product: CASRPAGSDGYTF. The chain joins TRBV27 to TRBJ1-2, with no clear D. V was shortened by 6 bases and J by 6 bases, with 14 bases between the two germline ends. CDR1 and CDR2 (germline): MNHEY, SMNVEV (reference sequence). The CDR3 runs 13 residues.